One and the same sample provided the 2 T cell receptor beta chains below, sequenced in a study of cytomegalovirus exposure and HLA in healthy donors. Use of 60 Vbeta and 13 Jbeta primers characterized the PCR. Clones were sequenced by immunoSEQ multiplex PCR, and TCRdb holds only the in-frame ones, with some missing. Altogether some 130,000 clones are present, over 65% being singletons, with the ten largest covering more than 0.95%. Sequencing used PBMCs. These receptors all stem from a man between 45 and 60 years old in good health and CMV-seronegative.

This chain joins TRBV7-8 and TRBJ1-6, with a weak D call TRBD1 (5 bases). CDR1 SGHVS and CDR2 FQNEAQ come from the germline V gene. The CDR3 sequence is 15 residues long. Trimming stripped 1 base from V and 5 bases from J, with 9 bases between. CDR3 residues: CASSLGAGNNSPLHF. For the CDR3, the DNA is TGTGCCAGCAGCTTAGGGGCAGGGAATAATTCACCCCTCCACTTT. Full variable domain (missing parts from reference TRBV7-8 and TRBJ1-6): GAGVSQSPRYKVAKRGQDVALRCDPISGHVSLFWYQQALGQGPEFLTYFQNEAQLDKSGLPSDRFFAERPEGSVSTLKIQRTQQEDSAVYLCASSLGAGNNSPLHFGNGTRLTVT.

The DNA of the CDR3 is TGTGCCAGCAGCCCCACGACACAGGGTAGGGAGGGCTACACCTTC. Its translation is CASSPTTQGREGYTF. The chain carries TRBV7-8 and TRBJ1-2, with D tentatively TRBD1 (6 bases). The CDR3 extends over 15 amino acids. Germline V gene sequence: CDR1 SGHVS, CDR2 FQNEAQ. Trimming cost V 5 bases and J 8 bases, with 21 bases left between them.